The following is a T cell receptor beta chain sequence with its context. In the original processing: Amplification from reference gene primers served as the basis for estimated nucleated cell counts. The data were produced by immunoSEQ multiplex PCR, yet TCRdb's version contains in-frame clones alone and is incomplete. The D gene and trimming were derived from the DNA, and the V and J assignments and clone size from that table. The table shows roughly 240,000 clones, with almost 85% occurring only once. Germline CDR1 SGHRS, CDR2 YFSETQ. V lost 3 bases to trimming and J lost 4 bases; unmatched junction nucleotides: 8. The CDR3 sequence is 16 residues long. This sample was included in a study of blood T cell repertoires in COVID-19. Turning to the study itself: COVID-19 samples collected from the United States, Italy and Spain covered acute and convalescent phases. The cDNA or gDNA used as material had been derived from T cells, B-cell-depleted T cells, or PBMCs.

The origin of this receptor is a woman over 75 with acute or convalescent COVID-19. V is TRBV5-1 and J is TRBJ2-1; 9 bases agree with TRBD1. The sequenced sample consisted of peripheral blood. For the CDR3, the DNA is TGCGCCAGCAGCTGGAATCCGGGACAGGGATACAATGAGCAGTTCTTC. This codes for CASSWNPGQGYNEQFF.